The 21 T cell receptor beta chains given below trace back to one sample, sequenced in a study of vaccination and CD4 T cells after COVID-19. TCRdb called the PCR reads again in MiXCR, with one record for every CDR3 protein. The sample gives 35,000 to 45,000 distinct CDR3 sequences, around 35% of which show up once; 5% to 6.5% is in the top ten. Described time point: late sampling 161 to 241 days after vaccination in a few convalescent patients. The specimen was CD4+ T cells from blood, collected about 7 months after SARS-CoV-2 vaccination. These receptor sequences come from a human donor who had recovered from COVID-19.

The V and J genes are TRBV20-1 and TRBJ2-2; TRBD2 aligns across 8 bases. Germline CDR1 is DFQATT and CDR2 is SNEGSKA (reference sequence). Losses at the gene ends were 0 bases for V and 4 bases for J; bases not matched to a gene: 7. The length of the CDR3 is 16 residues. CDR3 region: CSARDRSGTSTGELFF. CDR3 coding DNA: TGCAGTGCTAGAGATCGTAGCGGGACCTCCACCGGGGAGCTGTTTTTT.

Only a few counts were recorded for this clonotype. This rearrangement joins TRBV7-9 to TRBJ2-6, with D possibly matching TRBD1 (5 bases). This CDR3 region has 15 residues. The ends were cut back, 1 base at V and 2 bases at J, with 6 bases in the middle. Germline assignment: CDR1 SEHNR and CDR2 FQNEAQ (reference sequence). The CDR3 DNA reads TGTGCCAGCAGCTTAGAAGGGGCTGGGGCCAACGTCCTGACTTTC. Protein product: CASSLEGAGANVLTF.

The chain has TRBV29-1 and TRBJ2-1; TRBD1 matches 7 bases. V trimming: 8 bases; J trimming: 7 bases; junction bases outside the gene matches: 8. Germline-derived CDR1 and CDR2 are SQVTM and ANQGSEA. CDR3 length equals 12 residues. CDR3 sequence (DNA): TGCAGCTTCCGACGACAGGGAAATGAGCAGTTCTTC. Protein product: CSFRRQGNEQFF.

CDR3 sequence (DNA): TGCAGCGTTGAAGATCACTTGTCAGATACGCAGTATTTT. This translates into CSVEDHLSDTQYF. This rearrangement joins TRBV29-1 to TRBJ2-3; D uncertain. The CDR3 is 13 residues long. V shed 0 bases and J shed 4 bases, with 8 bases lying between them. Germline assignment: CDR1 SQVTM and CDR2 ANQGSEA.

The chain recombines TRBV6-5 with TRBJ2-7, with 12 bases aligning to TRBD2. This CDR3 has 16 residues. The junction had 7 bases not matched to a gene; V was cut back by 1 base and J by 6 bases. Germline loops: CDR1 MNHEY, CDR2 SVGAGI. In DNA, the CDR3 is TGTGCCAGCAGTTACTTGGCTAGCGGGAGGGTAGGCGAGCAGTACTTC. Translated, it gives CASSYLASGRVGEQYF.

The V gene is TRBV2, the J gene TRBJ1-2, with D maybe TRBD1 (5 bases). V shed 4 bases and J shed 4 bases, with 13 bases lying between them. Per the germline V gene, CDR1 is SNHLY and CDR2 is FYNNEI. CDR3 size: 14 residues. The CDR3 region is CASSADGALYGYTF. Here the CDR3 DNA reads TGTGCCAGCAGTGCCGATGGGGCTCTCTATGGCTACACCTTC.

The table lists this clonotype with a count of one. The chain recombines TRBV20-1 with TRBJ2-7; 8 positions agree with TRBD2. Trimming cost V 0 bases and J 3 bases; bases outside gene matches: 4. Germline assignment: CDR1 DFQATT and CDR2 SNEGSKA (reference sequence). This CDR3 region has 14 residues. The CDR3 nucleotides read TGCAGTGCTAGAGACTTTACTAGCGGCTACGAGCAGTACTTC. This gives the protein CSARDFTSGYEQYF.

The gene calls are TRBV19 and TRBJ2-6; the D gene is possibly TRBD2 (5 bases). CDR1 and CDR2 from the germline V gene are LNHDA and SQIVND (reference sequence). V lost 8 bases to trimming and J lost 0 bases, with 8 bases between them. CDR3 size: 14 residues. CDR3 sequence: CASSGDSGANVLTF. The CDR3 region has the DNA TGTGCCAGTTCCGGGGACTCTGGGGCCAACGTCCTGACTTTC.

Worth noting for this clonotype: One end of the junction varies from germline; a read error may be responsible. This chain connects TRBV12-3 or TRBV12-4 to TRBJ1-1; tentative D call: TRBD1 (5 bases). The CDR3 extends over 11 amino acids. CDR3 amino acids: CASSPGYGTSF. The DNA of the CDR3 is TGTGCCAGCAGTCCAGGGTACGGAACCTCCTTT.

The rearrangement joins TRBV6-1 to TRBJ2-3; 8 nucleotides align to TRBD2. The CDR3 sequence is 15 residues long. Germline lookup yields CDR1 MNHNS and CDR2 SASEGT. The junction had 11 bases not matched to a gene; V was cut back by 7 bases and J by 5 bases. CDR3 DNA sequence: TGTGCCAGCACCAGACAGGCTAGCGGGTTAGATACGCAGTATTTT. Encoded protein: CASTRQASGLDTQYF.

This clonotype was counted only a few times. The J gene is TRBJ2-3, the V gene TRBV7-2, with D unclear. V was clipped by 1 base and J by 4 bases, with 9 bases between them. The CDR3 consists of 14 residues. The germline gives CDR1 SGHTA, CDR2 FQGNSA. The CDR3 protein is CASSLVLSPDTQYF. The CDR3 DNA follows: TGTGCCAGCAGCTTAGTGCTAAGCCCAGATACGCAGTATTTT.

The chain combines TRBV18 with TRBJ2-7, with 13 bases aligning to TRBD2. The germline CDR1 and CDR2 sequences are KGHSH and LQKENI. J was trimmed by 3 bases and V by 3 bases; bases with no gene match: 5. There are 16 residues in the CDR3. The DNA of the CDR3 is TGTGCCAGCTCACCCGGCGGACTAGCGGGAGTCTACGAGCAGTACTTC. As protein: CASSPGGLAGVYEQYF.

The rearrangement uses TRBV7-6 and TRBJ2-3; D not certain. From germline, CDR1 is SGHVS and CDR2 FNYEAQ. The V gene lost 1 base and the J gene lost 8 bases, with 13 bases spanning the gap. The CDR3 contains 14 residues. CDR3 amino acids: CASSLGQSAVTQYF. CDR3 sequence (DNA): TGTGCCAGCAGCTTAGGACAATCGGCAGTTACGCAGTATTTT. The complete variable domain, with remaining parts taken from reference TRBV7-6 and TRBJ2-3, reads GAGVSQSPRYKVTKRGQDVALRCDPISGHVSLYWYRQALGQGPEFLTYFNYEAQQDKSGLPNDRFSAERPEGSISTLTIQRTEQRDSAMYRCASSLGQSAVTQYFGPGTRLTVL.

As DNA, the CDR3 is TGTGCCAGCAGCCAAGGTATCCGGGACAGGACGTATGGCAATCAGCCCCAGCATTTT. Amino acids: CASSQGIRDRTYGNQPQHF. J is TRBJ1-5 and V is TRBV5-4, with TRBD1 matching over 8 bases. The junction had 17 bases not matched to a gene; V was cut back by 4 bases and J by 2 bases. The CDR3 consists of 19 residues. Germline CDR1 SGHNT, CDR2 YYREEE (reference sequence).

J is TRBJ2-7 and V is TRBV7-2; D is possibly TRBD1 (6 bases). With 1 base removed from V and 3 bases from J, the gap between germline ends came to 10 bases. CDR1 and CDR2 from the germline V gene are SGHTA and FQGNSA. This CDR3 region has 14 residues. This CDR3 reads CASSLGTEDYEQYF. As DNA, the CDR3 is TGTGCCAGCAGCTTAGGGACAGAAGACTACGAGCAGTACTTC.

This clonotype has only a few counts. The chain carries TRBV20-1 and TRBJ2-1; TRBD2 agrees at 11 bases. Germline lookup yields CDR1 DFQATT and CDR2 SNEGSKA (reference sequence). The CDR3 has 14 residues. V dropped 5 bases and J dropped 5; count of bases not matched to a gene: 5. CDR3 DNA sequence: TGCAGTGCTTTGCTAGCGGGAGGCAACAATGAGCAGTTCTTC. This encodes CSALLAGGNNEQFF.

The V and J genes are TRBV27 and TRBJ1-5, with D possibly matching TRBD1 (5 bases). Germline CDR1 MNHEY, CDR2 SMNVEV (reference sequence). The CDR3 extends over 16 amino acids. V was trimmed by 8 bases and J by 5 bases, leaving 22 bases between them. CDR3 bases: TGTGCCAGCGCCTTGGCCCGGCAGGGTGACTATCAGCCCCAGCATTTT. Encoded protein: CASALARQGDYQPQHF.

The table lists this clonotype with a few counts. The chain employs TRBV11-3 and TRBJ2-7; D uncertain. Germline-derived CDR1 and CDR2 are SGHNT and YENEEA. Trimming pared 1 base from V and 4 bases from J, leaving 8 bases between. This CDR3 is 13 amino acids long. CDR3 loop: CASSLGSDYEQYF. CDR3 sequence (DNA): TGTGCCAGCAGCTTAGGGTCCGATTACGAGCAGTACTTC.

This chain joins TRBV20-1 and TRBJ1-5; maybe TRBD1 (5 bases). Trimming shortened V by 4 bases and J by 4 bases, and 14 bases separated the two germline ends. The CDR3 loop spans 14 amino acids. Germline CDR1 is DFQATT and CDR2 is SNEGSKA (reference sequence). The CDR3 loop reads CSAISGRVNQPQHF. The CDR3 nucleotides read TGCAGTGCTATTTCAGGGAGGGTTAATCAGCCCCAGCATTTT.

In this sample, this clonotype turned up a few times. The chain has TRBV14 and TRBJ1-6; D remains unclear. The CDR3 is made up of 14 amino acids. Germline lookup yields CDR1 SGHDN and CDR2 FVKESK. Trimming removed 1 base from V and 4 bases from J, with 5 bases in between. The chain's CDR3 is CASSQVGYNSPLHF. In nucleotides, the CDR3 is TGTGCCAGCAGCCAAGTAGGTTATAATTCACCCCTCCACTTT.

V gene TRBV15 combines with J gene TRBJ2-2, with 12 bases aligning to TRBD1. The trim removed 3 bases at V and 4 bases at J, leaving 6 bases unmatched. The germline gives CDR1 LNHNV, CDR2 YYDKDF (reference sequence). The CDR3 loop spans 17 amino acids. The CDR3, as DNA: TGTGCCACCAGCAGGTGGGGACAGGGGGCGACCACCGGGGAGCTGTTTTTT. This sequence encodes CATSRWGQGATTGELFF. The entire variable domain, with the rest obtained from reference TRBV15 and TRBJ2-2, is as follows: DAMVIQNPRYQVTQFGKPVTLSCSQTLNHNVMYWYQQKSSQAPKLLFHYYDKDFNNEADTPDNFQSRRPNTSFCFLDIRSPGLGDTAMYLCATSRWGQGATTGELFFGEGSRLTVL.